Below, 11 T cell receptor beta chains from the same sample are listed, as sequenced in a study of T cell clonotyping in hematopoietic cell transplantation. Produced via immunoSEQ multiplex PCR; TCRdb's table is partial and in-frame only. Here the sample spans 37,000 or so clones, about 87% being singletons. The sample consisted of peripheral blood mononuclear cells. The receptors derive from a woman in her thirties or forties in good health. Some clones in this sample may be carry-over from other donors' samples.

This sequence joins TRBV28 and TRBJ1-3; D not certain. CDR1 and CDR2 (germline): MDHEN, SYDVKM. V dropped 8 bases and J dropped 4 bases, with 9 bases sitting between them. CDR3 length: 12 residues. The CDR3 bases are TGTGCCAGCCTAGACCAGGGAAACACCATATATTTT. Its protein product is CASLDQGNTIYF.

V usage is TRBV7-2 and J usage is TRBJ1-2, with D uncertain. The CDR3 is 12 amino acids. V was cut by 4 bases and J by 6 bases, with 9 bases left in between. Germline CDR1 is SGHTA and CDR2 is FQGNSA. The CDR3 spells CASSSRFDGYTF. The CDR3 region has the DNA TGTGCCAGCAGCTCACGGTTCGATGGCTACACCTTC.

V and J are TRBV5-1 and TRBJ2-3; D gene ambiguous. The V gene's germline CDR1 is SGHRS and CDR2 YFSETQ. The CDR3 has 11 amino acids. With 1 base removed from V and 4 bases from J, the gap between germline ends came to 1 base. Here the CDR3 reads CASSLSDTQYF. The CDR3 DNA is TGCGCCAGCAGCTTGTCAGATACGCAGTATTTT. Full variable domain (outside the CDR3, taken from reference TRBV5-1 and TRBJ2-3): KAGVTQTPRYLIKTRGQQVTLSCSPISGHRSVSWYQQTPGQGLQFLFEYFSETQRNKGNFPGRFSGRQFSNSRSEMNVSTLELGDSALYLCASSLSDTQYFGPGTRLTVL.

In nucleotides, the CDR3 is TGCGCCAGCAGCGCCTCTGGCGGGACAGGACCTAATACGCAGTATTTT. This gives the protein CASSASGGTGPNTQYF. This chain joins TRBV5-1 and TRBJ2-3; 8 bases map to TRBD1. The CDR3 sequence is 16 residues long. The trim removed 4 bases at V and 7 bases at J, leaving 14 bases unmatched. Germline CDR1 SGHRS, CDR2 YFSETQ.

The gene calls are TRBV28 and TRBJ1-2; the match to TRBD1 covers 7 bases. J lost 7 bases, V lost 6 bases, and 2 bases had no gene match. The CDR3 covers 11 residues. The V gene's germline CDR1 is MDHEN and CDR2 SYDVKM. The CDR3 region is CASRQGFGYTF. The CDR3 region has the DNA TGTGCCAGCAGACAGGGGTTTGGCTACACCTTC.

In its sample, this clone was seen a few times. V is TRBV7-9 and J is TRBJ2-7; 9 positions match TRBD1. The germline V gene encodes CDR1 SEHNR and CDR2 FQNEAQ (reference sequence). Unmatched junction bases numbered 9, after V lost 7 bases and J lost 5 bases. CDR3 length equals 14 residues. CDR3 amino acids: CASTVGQGPHEQYF. The CDR3 DNA is TGTGCCAGCACCGTAGGACAGGGGCCCCACGAGCAGTACTTC.

The chain recombines TRBV28 with TRBJ1-1; D ambiguous. This CDR3 is built from 14 residues. The V gene's germline CDR1 is MDHEN and CDR2 SYDVKM. Trimming left V 5 bases short and J 0 bases short, with 10 bases between. The DNA for the CDR3 is TGTGCCAGCAGTACGAACAGCATGAACACTGAAGCTTTCTTT. Protein sequence: CASSTNSMNTEAFF.

This chain links TRBV29-1 with TRBJ2-7, with 8 bases fitting TRBD1. Trimming took 7 bases from V and 6 from J; bases not matched to a gene: 14. This CDR3 contains 14 residues. The V gene's germline CDR1 is SQVTM and CDR2 ANQGSEA. The CDR3 DNA sequence: TGCAGCGCGAAAAAGGACAGGGACTTTCTCGAGCAGTACTTC. Protein sequence: CSAKKDRDFLEQYF.

This chain connects TRBV28 to TRBJ2-5, with TRBD1 matching 8 bases. The V gene's germline CDR1 is MDHEN and CDR2 SYDVKM. V trimming: 5 bases; J trimming: 5 bases; junction bases outside the gene matches: 10. CDR3 length: 15 amino acids. The CDR3 region has the DNA TGTGCCAGCAGTCCCCGGACAGGGTTCGACGAGACCCAGTACTTC. Amino acid sequence: CASSPRTGFDETQYF.

This clone was seen a handful of times. The rearrangement uses TRBV7-2 and TRBJ2-7; no reliable D call. From germline, CDR1 is SGHTA and CDR2 FQGNSA. This CDR3 is 13 amino acids long. Trimming shortened V by 3 bases and J by 5 bases, and 11 bases separated the two germline ends. The CDR3 region has the DNA TGTGCCAGCAGCTTTGAGGTCCCCCACGAGCAGTACTTC. Protein: CASSFEVPHEQYF. Full variable domain (rest looked up from reference TRBV7-2 and TRBJ2-7): GAGVSQSPSNKVTEKGKDVELRCDPISGHTALYWYRQSLGQGLEFLIYFQGNSAPDKSGLPSDRFSAERTGGSVSTLTIQRTQQEDSAVYLCASSFEVPHEQYFGPGTRLTVT.

The DNA for the CDR3 is TGTGCCAGCAGTGCCGAGCGGGAGGGCCATGAGCAGTTCTTC. It translates to CASSAEREGHEQFF. The chain joins TRBV2 to TRBJ2-1; 10 positions match TRBD2. The CDR3 loop spans 14 amino acids. The V segment lost 4 bases and the J segment 8 bases; nucleotides outside the gene matches: 5. Germline assignment: CDR1 SNHLY and CDR2 FYNNEI.